This T cell receptor (beta chain) was sequenced in a study of blood T cell repertoires in COVID-19. As for the study in general: Samples taken during acute and convalescent COVID-19 were collected in the United States, Italy and Spain. T cells, B-cell-depleted T cells, or PBMCs provided the cDNA or gDNA that served as material.

Original processing methods: Estimated nucleated cell counts came from reference gene primer amplification. The protocol was immunoSEQ multiplex PCR, while the TCRdb copy is restricted to in-frame clones and leaves out a portion. V and J calls and clone size follow that table, whereas D and trimming were derived from the DNA. Here the sample spans fewer than 350,000 clones, roughly 89% being singletons. One Seattle source followed patients from active infection through their disease course. Looked up from germline, CDR1 is MNHEY and CDR2 is SMNVEV (reference sequence). V was shortened by 4 bases and J by 0 bases, with 4 bases between the two germline ends. The CDR3 consists of 14 residues.

The sequence came from a woman aged 60 to 75 with COVID-19, enrolled during active disease. The source material was peripheral blood. The rearrangement joins TRBV27 to TRBJ2-6; no reliable D call. DNA for the CDR3: TGTGCCAGCAGTTCGTCCTCTGGGGCCAACGTCCTGACTTTC. Translating gives CASSSSSGANVLTF.